Each of the 28 T cell receptor beta chains below was sequenced from the same sample in a study of shared clonotypes between healthy human individuals. CD45RO negativity and positive selection for CCR7 defined naive CD8 cells, a population that excluded terminally differentiated effector memory CD45RA+ cells. The method was immunoSEQ multiplex PCR; TCRdb's version includes in-frame clones alone and lacks a portion of them. In the table there are millions of clones, about 92% of which are singletons. What was sequenced was naive CD8+ T cells from PBMCs. These receptors all stem from a man in his late teens or twenties in good health. Some clones in this sample may be carry-over from other donors' samples.

The chain joins TRBV9 to TRBJ1-2; no reliable D call. The CDR3 totals 11 residues. Between the trimmed V and J ends, which lost 7 bases and 4 bases, there was a span of 8 bases. The germline CDR1 and CDR2 sequences are SGDLS and YYNGEE. The CDR3 DNA follows: TGTGCCAGCGAAAATCCCTATGGCTACACCTTC. This encodes CASENPYGYTF.

This sequence joins TRBV27 and TRBJ1-1; D is undetermined. V was shortened by 3 bases and J by 4 bases, with 9 bases between the two germline ends. The CDR3 extends over 13 amino acids. CDR1 is MNHEY and CDR2 is SMNVEV in the germline V gene (reference sequence). The CDR3 nucleotides are TGTGCCAGCAGTTTTATATCGAGCACTGAAGCTTTCTTT. Translated: CASSFISSTEAFF.

The chain recombines TRBV11-2 with TRBJ1-4; D is possibly TRBD1 (6 bases). CDR3 length equals 15 residues. Germline loops: CDR1 SGHAT, CDR2 FQNNGV. Between the trimmed V and J ends, which lost 5 bases and 7 bases, there was a span of 17 bases. The CDR3 spells CASSVTGPSGEKLFF. In DNA form, the CDR3 reads TGTGCCAGCAGCGTTACAGGGCCTTCGGGTGAAAAACTGTTTTTT. Full variable domain (rest looked up from reference TRBV11-2 and TRBJ1-4): EAGVAQSPRYKIIEKRQSVAFWCNPISGHATLYWYQQILGQGPKLLIQFQNNGVVDDSQLPKDRFSAERLKGVDSTLKIQPAKLEDSAVYLCASSVTGPSGEKLFFGSGTQLSVL.

The chain combines TRBV27 with TRBJ2-1, with D possibly being TRBD2 (6 bases). Germline V gives CDR1 MNHEY, CDR2 SMNVEV (reference sequence). Trimming took off 7 bases at V and 7 bases at J, with 17 bases between the two ends. The CDR3 sequence is 14 residues long. Here the CDR3 DNA reads TGTGCCAGCACACGTAGCGGAAGGAGGAATGAGCAGTTCTTC. It yields the protein CASTRSGRRNEQFF.

The gene calls are TRBV7-2 and TRBJ1-1, with no clear D. The germline gives CDR1 SGHTA, CDR2 FQGNSA. This CDR3 is built from 12 residues. V dropped 2 bases and J dropped 4 bases, with 5 bases sitting between them. CDR3 bases: TGTGCCAGCAGCTTATCGGCCACTGAAGCTTTCTTT. Its translation: CASSLSATEAFF.

The gene calls are TRBV10-2 and TRBJ2-2; D unclear. V was clipped by 6 bases and J by 4 bases, with 9 bases between them. The germline V gene encodes CDR1 WSHSY and CDR2 SAAADI. This CDR3 is built from 13 residues. The CDR3 loop is CASRPGSTGELFF. Here the CDR3 DNA reads TGCGCCAGCAGGCCAGGAAGCACCGGGGAGCTGTTTTTT.

The rearrangement joins TRBV9 to TRBJ2-5, with 9 bases identical to TRBD2. CDR1 SGDLS and CDR2 YYNGEE come from the germline V gene. The CDR3 is made up of 15 amino acids. V lost 1 base, J lost 2 bases, and 3 bases stayed unmatched. CDR3 in amino acids: CASSVSAGGQETQYF. In nucleotides, the CDR3 is TGTGCCAGCAGCGTAAGTGCGGGAGGGCAAGAGACCCAGTACTTC.

The CDR3 nucleotides read TGTGCCAGCACCCTAGGGGAGGTCCAAGAGACCCAGTACTTC. Translation: CASTLGEVQETQYF. V is TRBV25-1 and J is TRBJ2-5; D is perhaps TRBD2 (6 bases). In germline, CDR1 is MGHDK, CDR2 SYGVNS. The CDR3 length is 14 residues. The V end was cut by 7 bases, the J end by 1 base, with 13 bases between.

The genes are TRBV19 and TRBJ2-7; D uncertain. Germline assignment: CDR1 LNHDA and CDR2 SQIVND (reference sequence). With 3 bases removed from V and 7 bases from J, the gap between germline ends came to 13 bases. The CDR3 loop spans 13 amino acids. The CDR3 coding sequence is TGTGCCAGTAGTATGAGGCAAGGGCGTGAGCAGTACTTC. Translating gives CASSMRQGREQYF.

The sample holds many counts of this clone. The chain couples TRBV6-1 to TRBJ2-1, with 8 bases that match TRBD2. V gave up 2 bases and J gave up 0 bases; unmatched junction bases: 0. The CDR3 consists of 15 residues. CDR1 and CDR2 from the germline V gene are MNHNS and SASEGT. The CDR3 spells CASSESGGSYNEQFF. CDR3 nucleotide sequence: TGTGCCAGCAGTGAAAGCGGGGGCTCCTACAATGAGCAGTTCTTC.

In this sample, this clone turned up once. The chain uses TRBV2 and TRBJ2-3; 12 bases are shared with TRBD2. V trimming: 6 bases; J trimming: 12 bases; junction bases outside the gene matches: 4. From germline, CDR1 is SNHLY and CDR2 FYNNEI. The CDR3 runs to 12 residues. CDR3: CASSPGLAGQYF. DNA of the CDR3: TGTGCCAGCAGCCCCGGACTAGCGGGACAGTATTTT.

This clone came up once. The V call is TRBV9, the J call TRBJ2-3, with 9 bases identical to TRBD1. The ends lost 3 bases at V and 5 bases at J; junction bases unmatched: 13. The length of the CDR3 is 17 residues. The germline gives CDR1 SGDLS, CDR2 YYNGEE. The DNA for the CDR3 is TGTGCCAGCAGCGACGCCATTCTGGACAGGGGTAGAGATACGCAGTATTTT. This encodes CASSDAILDRGRDTQYF.

This rearrangement joins TRBV2 to TRBJ2-4; weak D call: TRBD2 (5 bases). The CDR3 extends over 13 amino acids. Between the trimmed V and J ends, which lost 7 bases and 0 bases, there was a span of 7 bases. In germline, CDR1 is SNHLY, CDR2 FYNNEI. CDR3 nucleotide sequence: TGTGCCAGCATCGGAGGAGCCAAAAACATTCAGTACTTC. Its protein product is CASIGGAKNIQYF. Supplemented by reference TRBV2 and TRBJ2-4, the full variable domain reads EPEVTQTPSHQVTQMGQEVILRCVPISNHLYFYWYRQILGQKVEFLVSFYNNEISEKSEIFDDQFSVERPDGSNFTLKIRSTKLEDSAMYFCASIGGAKNIQYFGAGTRLSVL.

The chain couples TRBV7-9 to TRBJ1-2; D uncertain. This CDR3 has 11 residues. CDR1 and CDR2 from the germline V gene are SEHNR and FQNEAQ (reference sequence). V lost 4 bases, J lost 6 bases, and 6 bases lay in between. The CDR3 here is CASSYGDGYTF. The CDR3, as DNA: TGTGCCAGCAGCTATGGGGATGGCTACACCTTC.

This clone was seen once. The V gene is TRBV7-9, the J gene TRBJ2-1, with 7 positions matching TRBD2. CDR3 size: 15 residues. V was pared by 1 base and J by 8 bases, with 8 bases of the junction left unmatched. Germline V gives CDR1 SEHNR, CDR2 FQNEAQ (reference sequence). Written as DNA, the CDR3 is TGTGCCAGCAGCTTAGAAGGCGGGAGAGGCTATGAGCAGTTCTTC. This encodes CASSLEGGRGYEQFF.

The chain links TRBV9 to TRBJ2-7, with a tentative D call TRBD1 (5 bases). This CDR3 has 14 residues. The V gene's germline CDR1 is SGDLS and CDR2 YYNGEE. The germline V and J ends were trimmed by 0 bases and 6 bases, with 13 bases remaining between them. In DNA, the CDR3 is TGTGCCAGCAGCGTAGCGTCAGGGCTTGGCGAGCAGTACTTC. Its protein is CASSVASGLGEQYF.

J is TRBJ2-5 and V is TRBV27, with D hard to call. The V end lost 6 bases, the J end lost 2 bases, and 13 bases lay between the germline ends. CDR1 and CDR2 (germline): MNHEY, SMNVEV (reference sequence). The CDR3 is 14 amino acids. In nucleotides, the CDR3 is TGTGCCAGCAGACCTCGGGTGGGACAAGAGACCCAGTACTTC. Amino acids: CASRPRVGQETQYF.

This chain connects TRBV7-9 to TRBJ2-5; the D gene is possibly TRBD1 (6 bases). V lost 2 bases, J lost 5 bases, and 18 bases lay in between. Germline V gives CDR1 SEHNR, CDR2 FQNEAQ (reference sequence). This CDR3 comprises 16 residues. CDR3 nucleotide sequence: TGTGCCAGCAGCTTAACAGGGAGTAGCTTCTATGAGACCCAGTACTTC. Protein: CASSLTGSSFYETQYF.

The chain couples TRBV6-5 to TRBJ2-7; tentatively, D is TRBD1 or TRBD2 (5 bases each). Germline values: CDR1 MNHEY, CDR2 SVGAGI. The CDR3 length is 14 residues. Trimming removed 7 bases at V and 2 bases at J, with 15 bases between. This CDR3 reads CASTTGRTAYEQYF. DNA of the CDR3: TGTGCCAGCACGACGGGACGGACGGCCTACGAGCAGTACTTC.

The chain recombines TRBV28 with TRBJ2-7, with a tentative D call TRBD1 (6 bases). The CDR3 consists of 16 residues. Germline V CDR1 and CDR2: MDHEN, SYDVKM. The ends were cut back, 5 bases at V and 3 bases at J, with 20 bases in the middle. CDR3 coding DNA: TGTGCCAGCAGTCCCTCTGGGGGCGGGTTGGACTACGAGCAGTACTTC. This translates into CASSPSGGGLDYEQYF.

This chain joins TRBV7-3 and TRBJ2-1; possibly TRBD2 for D (5 bases). Germline V CDR1 and CDR2: SGHTA, FQGTGA. The CDR3 runs to 14 residues. With 2 bases removed from V and 7 bases from J, the gap between germline ends came to 12 bases. The CDR3 region has the DNA TGTGCCAGCAGCTTAGTTAGCGCACGTAATGAGCAGTTCTTC. Translated: CASSLVSARNEQFF.

The CDR3 DNA reads as TGTGCCAGCAGCGTAGGAGGGGGAGTGGAAGGTACGCAGTATTTT. It is translated as CASSVGGGVEGTQYF. This rearrangement joins TRBV9 to TRBJ2-3; TRBD1 might be the D (6 bases). Between the trimmed V and J ends, which lost 0 bases and 8 bases, there was a span of 16 bases. CDR1 and CDR2 from the germline V gene are SGDLS and YYNGEE. The CDR3 has 15 amino acids.

This chain uses TRBV10-3 with TRBJ2-3, with D possibly being TRBD2 (5 bases). V was trimmed by 0 bases and J by 4 bases, leaving 8 bases between them. CDR1 is ENHRY and CDR2 is SYGVKD in the germline V gene. The CDR3 has 14 residues. The CDR3 nucleotides read TGTGCCATCAGTGAGTCGTTAGCGCCAGATACGCAGTATTTT. Protein product: CAISESLAPDTQYF.

The chain employs TRBV19 and TRBJ2-1, with TRBD1 matching 9 bases. Per germline, CDR1 LNHDA and CDR2 SQIVND (reference sequence). J was trimmed by 7 bases and V by 0 bases; bases with no gene match: 4. The CDR3 extends over 15 amino acids. In DNA form, the CDR3 reads TGTGCCAGTAGTATAGACCGGGACAGGGTAAATGAGCAGTTCTTC. This gives the protein CASSIDRDRVNEQFF.

The gene calls are TRBV5-4 and TRBJ2-7, with 7 bases aligning to TRBD1. Unmatched junction bases numbered 12, after V lost 4 bases and J lost 5 bases. The CDR3 consists of 15 residues. The germline V gene encodes CDR1 SGHNT and CDR2 YYREEE (reference sequence). CDR3: CASSPRTGGLHEQYF. CDR3 DNA: TGTGCCAGCAGCCCTCGGACAGGAGGTCTCCACGAGCAGTACTTC.

As regards this clone: One end of the junction is discordant with germline, which a read error may explain. The chain joins TRBV6-1 to TRBJ2-5; 10 positions match TRBD2. Germline-derived CDR1 and CDR2 are MNHNS and SASEGT. The CDR3 covers 13 residues. CDR3 protein: CASSEAILAGVHF. In DNA, the CDR3 is TGTGCCAGCAGTGAAGCAATCCTAGCGGGAGTCCACTTC.

A word on this clone: The same CDR3 also results from other DNA sequences found in this sample. The rearrangement links TRBV9 to TRBJ2-6, with D hard to call. V was trimmed by 10 bases and J by 4 bases, leaving 3 bases between them. Germline V lookup: CDR1 SGDLS, CDR2 YYNGEE. CDR3 size: 10 residues. DNA for the CDR3: TGTGCCTCCGGGGCCAACGTCCTGACTTTC. Its protein product is CASGANVLTF.

The J gene is TRBJ1-2, the V gene TRBV28; D remains unclear. Trimming took off 4 bases at V and 5 bases at J, with 20 bases between the two ends. Germline V gives CDR1 MDHEN, CDR2 SYDVKM. The CDR3 runs 16 residues. The CDR3 protein is CASSSPLERTGYGYTF. In DNA form, the CDR3 reads TGTGCCAGCAGTTCACCCCTGGAGCGTACGGGATATGGCTACACCTTC.